The 31 T cell receptor beta chains presented below share a single source sample, sequenced in a study of cytomegalovirus exposure and HLA in healthy donors (dated by TCRdb to about 2017). Library prep was done by the immunoSEQ multiplex PCR assay. For the multiplex PCR, a mixture combining 60 forward primers for TCR Vbeta segments and 13 reverse primers for TCR Jbeta segments was used. Entries here come from immuneACCESS through TCRdb and include only in-frame sequences with V and J called. Some clones fail to appear in such tables; in the studies checked, an unresolved V gene covers under half of the shortfall, and the cause of the remainder is unknown. A total of more than 85,000 clones appear in this sample, around 77% of them only once. The top ten constitute approximately 8% of the sample. The sample comprised PBMCs. Every receptor here comes from a female donor in good health and CMV-seronegative.

The rearrangement uses TRBV6-5 and TRBJ2-7, with 7 bases lining up with TRBD1. Germline V gene sequence: CDR1 MNHEY, CDR2 SVGAGI. The CDR3 length is 14 residues. V trimming: 2 bases; J trimming: 3 bases; junction bases outside the gene matches: 4. CDR3 in amino acids: CASSYRDSRYEQYF. CDR3 DNA: TGTGCCAGCAGTTACCGGGACAGCCGCTACGAGCAGTACTTC.

As DNA, the CDR3 is TGCGCCACTCCGGCGGGGTTGAACACTGAAGCTTTCTTT. This encodes CATPAGLNTEAFF. The chain links TRBV10-1 to TRBJ1-1; D uncertain. The germline V gene encodes CDR1 WNHNN and CDR2 SYGVQD (reference sequence). Trimming shortened V by 10 bases and J by 0 bases, and 12 bases separated the two germline ends. The CDR3 covers 13 residues.

J is TRBJ2-5 and V is TRBV5-4; 10 nucleotides agree with TRBD2. CDR1 SGHNT and CDR2 YYREEE come from the germline V gene (reference sequence). The CDR3 extends over 15 amino acids. Trimming cost V 6 bases and J 5 bases; bases outside gene matches: 10. CDR3 nucleotides: TGTGCCAGCATCTTAGCGGGGGGCACGATGGAGACCCAGTACTTC. It encodes CASILAGGTMETQYF.

This chain uses TRBV19 with TRBJ1-1, with D perhaps TRBD1 (5 bases). CDR1 is LNHDA and CDR2 is SQIVND in the germline V gene (reference sequence). The CDR3 sequence is 18 residues long. The germline V and J ends were trimmed by 1 base and 1 base, with 19 bases remaining between them. This CDR3 is CASSIGRPGNNQNTEAFF. CDR3 DNA: TGTGCCAGTAGTATAGGCCGGCCAGGGAACAACCAGAACACTGAAGCTTTCTTT.

This chain uses TRBV29-1 with TRBJ1-4, with D possibly matching TRBD1 (6 bases). Germline loops: CDR1 SQVTM, CDR2 ANQGSEA. The length of the CDR3 is 16 residues. Deletions cut 7 bases from V and 7 bases from J, with 25 bases between. The CDR3: CSAKSRGGGPGEKLFF. The CDR3 region has the DNA TGCAGCGCTAAATCTCGGGGCGGGGGGCCGGGTGAAAAACTGTTTTTT.

The V gene is TRBV13, the J gene TRBJ2-7, with 7 positions matching TRBD2. The CDR3 consists of 14 residues. The ends lost 5 bases at V and 2 bases at J; junction bases unmatched: 6. Germline CDR1 PRHDT, CDR2 FYEKMQ (reference sequence). The CDR3 is CASSLPRGAYEQYF. CDR3 nucleotides: TGTGCCAGCAGCCTCCCCCGGGGGGCCTACGAGCAGTACTTC.

There are a few counts of this clone. V gene TRBV6-5 combines with J gene TRBJ1-2; TRBD1 is a possible D gene (6 bases). Per the germline V gene, CDR1 is MNHEY and CDR2 is SVGAGI. The CDR3 is 13 amino acids. The V end lost 7 bases, the J end lost 1 base, and 10 bases lay between the germline ends. CDR3 region: CASKPDSNYGYTF. CDR3 sequence (DNA): TGTGCCAGCAAACCGGACAGTAACTATGGCTACACCTTC.

The sample holds a few counts of this clone. CDR3 protein: CASSLVQGSYGYTF. The CDR3 DNA reads TGTGCCAGCAGCTTGGTACAGGGTAGCTATGGCTACACCTTC. This rearrangement joins TRBV5-6 to TRBJ1-2, with D perhaps matching TRBD1 (6 bases). The CDR3 extends over 14 amino acids. V shed 0 bases and J shed 4 bases, with 10 bases lying between them. In germline, CDR1 is SGHDT, CDR2 YYEEEE. Together with reference TRBV5-6 and TRBJ1-2, the CDR3 gives the full variable domain: DAGVTQSPTHLIKTRGQQVTLRCSPKSGHDTVSWYQQALGQGPQFIFQYYEEEERQRGNFPDRFSGHQFPNYSSELNVNALLLGDSALYLCASSLVQGSYGYTFGSGTRLTVV.

V usage is TRBV10-3 and J usage is TRBJ1-2; TRBD1 might be the D (6 bases). V dropped 5 bases and J dropped 8 bases, with 12 bases sitting between them. Per the germline V gene, CDR1 is ENHRY and CDR2 is SYGVKD. This CDR3 has 12 amino acids. CDR3 bases: TGTGCCATCAGTAGGGACACGGAGGGCTACACCTTC. This encodes CAISRDTEGYTF.

In regard to this clone: Other DNA sequences in this sample translate to the same CDR3. The chain has TRBV27 and TRBJ2-7, with D perhaps TRBD1 (5 bases). This CDR3 is 14 amino acids long. Looked up from germline, CDR1 is MNHEY and CDR2 is SMNVEV (reference sequence). The V end lost 6 bases, the J end lost 2 bases, and 14 bases lay between the germline ends. CDR3 sequence: CASSLGQGTYEQYF. DNA for the CDR3: TGTGCCAGCAGCCTGGGGCAGGGTACCTACGAGCAGTACTTC.

This chain joins TRBV28 and TRBJ2-7; 7 bases are shared with TRBD1. V gave up 9 bases and J gave up 1 base; unmatched junction bases: 12. CDR3 size: 15 residues. From germline, CDR1 is MDHEN and CDR2 SYDVKM. The CDR3, as DNA: TGTGCCAGTACCGAGACAGGGCCCCCTTCCTACGAGCAGTACTTC. This sequence encodes CASTETGPPSYEQYF.

The chain employs TRBV21-1 and TRBJ1-1; the listed D gene, TRBD1, was not tested against the DNA. TRBV21-1 is an annotated pseudogene. The CDR3 contains 18 residues. The CDR3 DNA follows: TGTGCCAGCAGCAAAGGTGGGGGCCTCTTGGAGAGTAACACTGAAGCTTTCTTT. Encoded protein: CASSKGGGLLESNTEAFF.

The chain joins TRBV5-6 to TRBJ2-4, with a tentative D call TRBD1 (5 bases). Trimming left V 3 bases short and J 3 bases short, with 19 bases between. This CDR3 region has 17 residues. CDR1 is SGHDT, CDR2 YYEEEE, per germline. The CDR3 protein is CASSSWGAVRGKNIQYF. CDR3 nucleotide sequence: TGTGCCAGCAGCTCATGGGGCGCCGTTAGGGGCAAAAACATTCAGTACTTC.

The gene calls are TRBV4-2 and TRBJ1-3, with D perhaps TRBD1 (6 bases). V was pared by 1 base and J by 0 bases, with 10 bases between. Per germline, CDR1 LGHNA and CDR2 YNFKEQ. The CDR3 runs 16 residues. The CDR3 sequence: CASSQGAGDSGNTIYF. The CDR3 coding sequence is TGTGCCAGCAGCCAAGGTGCAGGGGACTCTGGAAACACCATATATTTT.

CDR3 nucleotides: TGTGCCAGTACCTCCTACGGGATGGAGCATTTT. Protein sequence: CASTSYGMEHF. V and J are TRBV19 and TRBJ1-5; D is unclear. This CDR3 has 11 amino acids. The germline gives CDR1 LNHDA, CDR2 SQIVND (reference sequence). With 7 bases removed from V and 14 bases from J, the gap between germline ends came to 15 bases.

The chain uses TRBV10-1 and TRBJ1-6; D is perhaps TRBD1 (5 bases). The CDR3 is made up of 13 amino acids. In germline, CDR1 is WNHNN, CDR2 SYGVQD (reference sequence). V lost 10 bases and J lost 9, with 16 bases in between. In DNA form, the CDR3 reads TGCGCCAACCTCCAGGGTGGTAGTTCACCCCTCCACTTT. It translates to CANLQGGSSPLHF.

The J gene is TRBJ2-6, the V gene TRBV14; D is perhaps TRBD2 (6 bases). V lost 3 bases, J lost 8 bases, and 11 bases lay in between. This CDR3 region has 14 residues. The germline CDR1 and CDR2 sequences are SGHDN and FVKESK. As DNA, the CDR3 is TGTGCCAGCAGCCAGGCGGGGAGTTCCAACGTCCTGACTTTC. Amino acids: CASSQAGSSNVLTF.

This sequence joins TRBV11-1 and TRBJ2-1, with D perhaps TRBD1 (6 bases). The germline CDR1 and CDR2 sequences are SGHAT and FQDESV (reference sequence). V was clipped by 10 bases and J by 4 bases, with 17 bases between them. There are 14 residues in the CDR3. CDR3 coding DNA: TGTGCCATCGCTGAGACAGGATTATACAATGAGCAGTTCTTC. Protein: CAIAETGLYNEQFF.

J is TRBJ2-7 and V is TRBV28, with TRBD1 matching 9 bases. This CDR3 region has 14 residues. Germline V gives CDR1 MDHEN, CDR2 SYDVKM. V shed 8 bases, J shed 2 bases, and the junction held 7 bases outside the gene matches. Here the CDR3 DNA reads TGTGCCAGCGGGCCCGGGGACAGGGCCTACGAGCAGTACTTC. Protein sequence: CASGPGDRAYEQYF.

The V call is TRBV15, the J call TRBJ1-3, with a possible D match to TRBD1 (6 bases). Trimming took 3 bases from V and 2 from J, leaving 11 bases between them. CDR1 and CDR2 from the germline V gene are LNHNV and YYDKDF (reference sequence). The CDR3 sequence is 15 residues long. The CDR3 sequence is CATSSSGVAGNTIYF. Written as DNA, the CDR3 is TGTGCCACCAGCAGTTCAGGGGTGGCTGGAAACACCATATATTTT. Full variable domain (missing parts from reference TRBV15 and TRBJ1-3): DAMVIQNPRYQVTQFGKPVTLSCSQTLNHNVMYWYQQKSSQAPKLLFHYYDKDFNNEADTPDNFQSRRPNTSFCFLDIRSPGLGDTAMYLCATSSSGVAGNTIYFGEGSWLTVV.

The J gene is TRBJ2-7, the V gene TRBV28; 8 bases are shared with TRBD1. The ends lost 4 bases at V and 6 bases at J; junction bases unmatched: 8. Germline V gives CDR1 MDHEN, CDR2 SYDVKM. The CDR3 is 14 residues long. The CDR3 spells CASSSGTGKTEQYF. As DNA, the CDR3 is TGTGCCAGCAGTTCCGGGACAGGAAAGACCGAGCAGTACTTC.

This clone was seen just once. The V and J genes are TRBV28 and TRBJ1-2; D may be TRBD1 (5 bases). This CDR3 contains 16 residues. The germline V and J ends were trimmed by 2 bases and 4 bases, with 17 bases remaining between them. Germline V gives CDR1 MDHEN, CDR2 SYDVKM. The CDR3 here is CASSLSSRASPYGYTF. For the CDR3, the DNA is TGTGCCAGCAGTTTAAGTTCCAGGGCCAGCCCCTATGGCTACACCTTC.

The CDR3 coding sequence is TGTGCCAGCAGCCCAGGGACAGGGAACTACGAGCAGTACTTC. This codes for CASSPGTGNYEQYF. The chain links TRBV7-9 to TRBJ2-7; 9 bases fit TRBD1. The V segment lost 5 bases and the J segment 3 bases; nucleotides outside the gene matches: 5. This CDR3 region has 14 residues. Germline assignment: CDR1 SEHNR and CDR2 FQNEAQ (reference sequence).

J is TRBJ2-7 and V is TRBV30, with 10 bases that match TRBD2. Germline V gene lookup returns CDR1 GTSNPN and CDR2 SVGIG (reference sequence). The ends lost 3 bases at V and 9 bases at J; junction bases unmatched: 14. This CDR3 region has 15 residues. The CDR3: CAWSRRASGSGVQYF. As DNA, the CDR3 is TGTGCCTGGAGCCGGAGGGCTAGCGGGAGCGGAGTGCAGTACTTC.

The chain joins TRBV4-2 to TRBJ2-1; TRBD2 matches 8 bases. V shed 6 bases and J 2 bases; nucleotides not matched to a gene: 6. Germline-derived CDR1 and CDR2 are LGHNA and YNFKEQ. The CDR3 spans 15 residues. The CDR3 sequence is CASSHPGGPYNEQFF. CDR3 sequence (DNA): TGTGCCAGCAGTCATCCGGGGGGGCCCTACAATGAGCAGTTCTTC.

The V gene is TRBV9, the J gene TRBJ1-1; no definite D call. The V end was cut by 0 bases, the J end by 2 bases, with 11 bases between. Germline assignment: CDR1 SGDLS and CDR2 YYNGEE. This CDR3 is built from 15 residues. The CDR3 sequence is CASSVVPTTNTEAFF. In DNA form, the CDR3 reads TGTGCCAGCAGCGTAGTTCCGACAACCAACACTGAAGCTTTCTTT.

The chain uses TRBV30 and TRBJ1-2, with D unclear. Per the germline V gene, CDR1 is GTSNPN and CDR2 is SVGIG (reference sequence). Trimming took off 0 bases at V and 5 bases at J, with 13 bases between the two ends. CDR3 length: 14 amino acids. CDR3 amino acids: CAWSVLSGLYGYTF. The CDR3 nucleotides are TGTGCCTGGAGTGTACTAAGCGGCCTATATGGCTACACCTTC. Full variable domain (outside the CDR3, taken from reference TRBV30 and TRBJ1-2): SQTIHQWPATLVQPVGSPLSLECTVEGTSNPNLYWYRQAAGRGLQLLFYSVGIGQISSEVPQNLSASRPQDRQFILSSKKLLLSDSGFYLCAWSVLSGLYGYTFGSGTRLTVV.

The chain is built from TRBV6-5 and TRBJ1-5, with a tentative D call TRBD1 (5 bases). The ends were cut back, 0 bases at V and 3 bases at J, with 6 bases in the middle. There are 14 residues in the CDR3. Germline CDR1 MNHEY, CDR2 SVGAGI. In DNA, the CDR3 is TGTGCCAGCAGTTACTCAGGGGACAATCAGCCCCAGCATTTT. This codes for CASSYSGDNQPQHF.

In its sample, this clone was seen a few times. The V call is TRBV11-2, the J call TRBJ1-2; 8 positions agree with TRBD1. The CDR3 consists of 14 residues. V was clipped by 5 bases and J by 1 base; unmatched bases: 3. Germline CDR1 SGHAT, CDR2 FQNNGV. CDR3 loop: CASSPDRGNYGYTF. CDR3 coding DNA: TGTGCCAGCAGCCCCGACAGGGGTAACTATGGCTACACCTTC. The full variable domain, its missing parts supplied by reference TRBV11-2 and TRBJ1-2, is EAGVAQSPRYKIIEKRQSVAFWCNPISGHATLYWYQQILGQGPKLLIQFQNNGVVDDSQLPKDRFSAERLKGVDSTLKIQPAKLEDSAVYLCASSPDRGNYGYTFGSGTRLTVV.

The V gene is TRBV29-1, the J gene TRBJ2-2; D possibly corresponds to TRBD2 (7 bases). CDR1 is SQVTM, CDR2 ANQGSEA, per germline. V lost 3 bases and J 4 bases, leaving 15 bases between the germline ends. The length of the CDR3 is 15 residues. The CDR3 protein is CSVEVAGAGTGELFF. The CDR3 bases are TGCAGCGTTGAGGTTGCGGGGGCGGGCACCGGGGAGCTGTTTTTT.

The chain uses TRBV5-4 and TRBJ2-3; D remains ambiguous. CDR3 length equals 15 residues. Germline V lookup: CDR1 SGHNT, CDR2 YYREEE (reference sequence). Trimming pared 6 bases from V and 4 bases from J, leaving 18 bases between. This CDR3 is CASNSLIGNADTQYF. The CDR3 nucleotides are TGTGCCAGCAACAGCCTAATTGGAAACGCAGATACGCAGTATTTT.